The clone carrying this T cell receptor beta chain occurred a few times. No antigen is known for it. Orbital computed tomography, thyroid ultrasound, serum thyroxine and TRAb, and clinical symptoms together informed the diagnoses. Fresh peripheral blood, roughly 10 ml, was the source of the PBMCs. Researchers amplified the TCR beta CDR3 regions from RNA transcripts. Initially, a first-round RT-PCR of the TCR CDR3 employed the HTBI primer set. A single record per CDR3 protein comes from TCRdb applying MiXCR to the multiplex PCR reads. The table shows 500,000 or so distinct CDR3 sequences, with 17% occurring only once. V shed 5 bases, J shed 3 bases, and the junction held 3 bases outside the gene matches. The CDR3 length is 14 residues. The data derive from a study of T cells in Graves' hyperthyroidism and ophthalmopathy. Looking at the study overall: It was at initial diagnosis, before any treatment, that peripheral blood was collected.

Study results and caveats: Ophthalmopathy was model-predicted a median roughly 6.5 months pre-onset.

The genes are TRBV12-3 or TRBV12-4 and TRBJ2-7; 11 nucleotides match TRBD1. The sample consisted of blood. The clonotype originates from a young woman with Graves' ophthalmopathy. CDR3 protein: CASSRTGGFYEQYF. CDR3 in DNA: TGTGCCAGCAGTCGGACAGGGGGCTTCTACGAGCAGTACTTC.